This T cell receptor (beta chain) was recorded in a study of control samples from healthy donors and cancer patients. Here immunoSEQ multiplex PCR was the method, and the copy in TCRdb shows in-frame clones only, minus some. Among roughly 450,000 clones listed, 80% to 95% were seen once. CDR3 length: 14 amino acids. V shed 8 bases, J shed 7 bases, and the junction held 10 bases outside the gene matches. Germline V gene sequence: CDR1 LNHDA, CDR2 SQIVND (reference sequence). The genes are TRBV19 and TRBJ1-5; 8 bases are a match to TRBD1. This TCR derives from a man aged 35 to 55 with head and neck cancer. The specimen was PBMCs. CDR3 region: CASFPTGGRQPQHF. In DNA, the CDR3 is TGTGCCAGTTTCCCAACAGGGGGTCGACAGCCCCAGCATTTT.